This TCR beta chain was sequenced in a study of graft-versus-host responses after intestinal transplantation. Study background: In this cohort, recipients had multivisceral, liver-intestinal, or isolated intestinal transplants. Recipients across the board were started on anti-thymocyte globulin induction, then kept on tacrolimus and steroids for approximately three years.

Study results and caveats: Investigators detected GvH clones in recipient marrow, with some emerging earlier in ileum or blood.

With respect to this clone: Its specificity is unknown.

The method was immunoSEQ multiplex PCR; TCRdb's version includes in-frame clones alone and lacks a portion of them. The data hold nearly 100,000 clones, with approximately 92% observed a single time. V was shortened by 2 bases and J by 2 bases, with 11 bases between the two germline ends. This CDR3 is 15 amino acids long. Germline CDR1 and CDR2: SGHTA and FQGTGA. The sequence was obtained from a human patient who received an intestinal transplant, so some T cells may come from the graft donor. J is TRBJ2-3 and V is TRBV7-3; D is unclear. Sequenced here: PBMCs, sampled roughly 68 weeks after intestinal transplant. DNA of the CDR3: TGTGCCAGCAGCTTATTAGGGCAAATCACAGATACGCAGTATTTT. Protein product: CASSLLGQITDTQYF.